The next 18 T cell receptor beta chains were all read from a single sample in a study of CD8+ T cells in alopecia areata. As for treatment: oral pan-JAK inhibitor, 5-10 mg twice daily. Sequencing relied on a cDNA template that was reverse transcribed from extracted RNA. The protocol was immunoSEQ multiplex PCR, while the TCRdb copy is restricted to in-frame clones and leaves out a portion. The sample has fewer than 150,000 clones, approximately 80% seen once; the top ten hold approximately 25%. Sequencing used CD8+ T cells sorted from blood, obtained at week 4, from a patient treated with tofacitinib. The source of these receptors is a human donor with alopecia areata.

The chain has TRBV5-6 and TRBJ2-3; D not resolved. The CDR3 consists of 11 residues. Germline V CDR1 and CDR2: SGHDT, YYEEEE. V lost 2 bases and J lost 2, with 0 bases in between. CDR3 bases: TGTGCCAGCAGCTTCACAGATACGCAGTATTTT. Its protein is CASSFTDTQYF. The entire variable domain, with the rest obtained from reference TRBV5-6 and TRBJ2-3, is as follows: DAGVTQSPTHLIKTRGQQVTLRCSPKSGHDTVSWYQQALGQGPQFIFQYYEEEERQRGNFPDRFSGHQFPNYSSELNVNALLLGDSALYLCASSFTDTQYFGPGTRLTVL.

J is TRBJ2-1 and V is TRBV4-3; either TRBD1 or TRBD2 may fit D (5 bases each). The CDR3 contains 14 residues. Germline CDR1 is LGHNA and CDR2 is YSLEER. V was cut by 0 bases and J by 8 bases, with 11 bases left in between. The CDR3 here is CASSQDWGTDEQFF. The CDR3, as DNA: TGCGCCAGCAGCCAAGATTGGGGGACGGATGAGCAGTTCTTC.

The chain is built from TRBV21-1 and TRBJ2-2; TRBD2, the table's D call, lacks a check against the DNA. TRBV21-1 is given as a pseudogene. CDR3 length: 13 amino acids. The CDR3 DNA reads TGTGCCAGCAGCAGAATGAGTGCAGGGGAGCTGTTTTTT. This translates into CASSRMSAGELFF.

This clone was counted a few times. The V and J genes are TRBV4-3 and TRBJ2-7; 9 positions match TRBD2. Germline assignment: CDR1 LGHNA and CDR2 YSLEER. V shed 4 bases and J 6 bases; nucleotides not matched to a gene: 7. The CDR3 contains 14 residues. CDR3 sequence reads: CASSPGSGGFEQYF. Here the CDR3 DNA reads TGCGCCAGCAGCCCGGGGAGCGGGGGGTTCGAGCAGTACTTC.

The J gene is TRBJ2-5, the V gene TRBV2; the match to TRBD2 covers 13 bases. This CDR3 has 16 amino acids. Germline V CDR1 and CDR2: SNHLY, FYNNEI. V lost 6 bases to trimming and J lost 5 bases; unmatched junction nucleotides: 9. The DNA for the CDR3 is TGTGCCAGCAGACCTGGACTAGCGGGGGTAGGGGAGACCCAGTACTTC. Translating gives CASRPGLAGVGETQYF.

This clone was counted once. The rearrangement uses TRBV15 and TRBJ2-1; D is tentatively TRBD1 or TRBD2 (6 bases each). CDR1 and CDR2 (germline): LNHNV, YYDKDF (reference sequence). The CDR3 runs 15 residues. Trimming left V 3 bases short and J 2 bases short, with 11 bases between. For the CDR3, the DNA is TGTGCCACCAGCAGGGAGGGGGGTACCTACAATGAGCAGTTCTTC. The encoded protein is CATSREGGTYNEQFF.

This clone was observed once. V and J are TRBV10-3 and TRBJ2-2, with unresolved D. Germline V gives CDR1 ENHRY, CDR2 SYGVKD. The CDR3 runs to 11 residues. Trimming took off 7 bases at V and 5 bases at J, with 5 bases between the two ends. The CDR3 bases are TGTGCCATCACCGATACCGGGGAGCTGTTTTTT. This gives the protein CAITDTGELFF.

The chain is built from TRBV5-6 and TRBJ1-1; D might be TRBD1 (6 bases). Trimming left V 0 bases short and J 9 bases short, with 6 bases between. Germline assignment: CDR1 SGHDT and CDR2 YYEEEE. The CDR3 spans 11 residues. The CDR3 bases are TGTGCCAGCAGCTTGGGGGGGCAAGCTTTCTTT. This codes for CASSLGGQAFF.

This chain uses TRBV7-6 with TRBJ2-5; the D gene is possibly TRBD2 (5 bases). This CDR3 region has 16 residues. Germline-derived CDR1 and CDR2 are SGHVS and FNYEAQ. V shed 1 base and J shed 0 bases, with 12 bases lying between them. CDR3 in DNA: TGTGCCAGCAGCTTAGGGACTGGAGTAAACCAAGAGACCCAGTACTTC. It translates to CASSLGTGVNQETQYF.

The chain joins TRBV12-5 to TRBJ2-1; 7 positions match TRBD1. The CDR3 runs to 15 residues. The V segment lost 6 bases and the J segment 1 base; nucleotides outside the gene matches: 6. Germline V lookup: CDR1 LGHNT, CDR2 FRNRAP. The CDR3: CASGPGTVSYNEQFF. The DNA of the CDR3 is TGTGCTAGTGGCCCCGGGACAGTATCCTACAATGAGCAGTTCTTC.

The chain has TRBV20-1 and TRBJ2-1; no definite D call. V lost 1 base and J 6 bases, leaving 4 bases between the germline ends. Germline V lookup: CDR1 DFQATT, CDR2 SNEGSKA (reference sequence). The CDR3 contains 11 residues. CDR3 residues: CSARATNEQFF. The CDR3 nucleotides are TGCAGTGCTAGAGCTACCAATGAGCAGTTCTTC.

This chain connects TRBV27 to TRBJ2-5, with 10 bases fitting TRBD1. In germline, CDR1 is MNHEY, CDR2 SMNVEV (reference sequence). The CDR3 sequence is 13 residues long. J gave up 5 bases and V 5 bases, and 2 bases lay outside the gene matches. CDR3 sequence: CASSPDRGETQYF. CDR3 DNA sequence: TGTGCCAGCAGTCCGGACAGGGGGGAGACCCAGTACTTC.

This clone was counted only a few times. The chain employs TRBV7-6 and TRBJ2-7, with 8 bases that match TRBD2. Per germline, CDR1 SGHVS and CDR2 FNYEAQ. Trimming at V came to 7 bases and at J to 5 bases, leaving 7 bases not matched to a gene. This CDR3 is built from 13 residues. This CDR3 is CASTSGGANEQYF. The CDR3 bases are TGTGCCAGCACCTCCGGGGGGGCTAACGAGCAGTACTTC.

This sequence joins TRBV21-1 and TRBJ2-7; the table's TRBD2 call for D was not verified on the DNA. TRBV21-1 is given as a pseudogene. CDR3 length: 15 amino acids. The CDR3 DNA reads TGTGCCAGCACCCCGAGGGCTCGCAGCCCGCACGAGCAGTACTTC. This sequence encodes CASTPRARSPHEQYF.

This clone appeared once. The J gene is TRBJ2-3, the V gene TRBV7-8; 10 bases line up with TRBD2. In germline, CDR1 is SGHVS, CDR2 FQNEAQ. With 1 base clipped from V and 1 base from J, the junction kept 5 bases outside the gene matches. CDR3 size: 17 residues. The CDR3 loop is CASSLVQRGGGTDTQYF. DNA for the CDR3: TGTGCCAGCAGCTTAGTCCAGCGGGGGGGTGGCACAGATACGCAGTATTTT.

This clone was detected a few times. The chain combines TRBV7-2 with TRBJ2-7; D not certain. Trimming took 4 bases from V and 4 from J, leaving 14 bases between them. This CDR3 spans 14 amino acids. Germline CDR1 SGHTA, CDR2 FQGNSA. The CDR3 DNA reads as TGTGCCAGCAGCTCGTTGGCTGGGGTGTACGAGCAGTACTTC. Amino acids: CASSSLAGVYEQYF.

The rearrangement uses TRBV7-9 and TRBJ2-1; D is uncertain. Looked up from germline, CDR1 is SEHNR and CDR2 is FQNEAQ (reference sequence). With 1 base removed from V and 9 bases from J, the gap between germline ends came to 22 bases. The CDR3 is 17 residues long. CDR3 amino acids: CASSLGDTDARGGEQFF. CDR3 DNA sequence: TGTGCCAGCAGCTTAGGTGATACGGATGCCCGAGGTGGTGAGCAGTTCTTC.

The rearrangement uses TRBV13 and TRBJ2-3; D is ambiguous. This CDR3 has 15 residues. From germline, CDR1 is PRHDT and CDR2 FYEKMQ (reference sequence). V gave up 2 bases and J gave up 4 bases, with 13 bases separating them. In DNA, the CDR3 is TGTGCCAGCAGCTTAATCTCCCCCGGGCCAGATACGCAGTATTTT. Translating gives CASSLISPGPDTQYF.